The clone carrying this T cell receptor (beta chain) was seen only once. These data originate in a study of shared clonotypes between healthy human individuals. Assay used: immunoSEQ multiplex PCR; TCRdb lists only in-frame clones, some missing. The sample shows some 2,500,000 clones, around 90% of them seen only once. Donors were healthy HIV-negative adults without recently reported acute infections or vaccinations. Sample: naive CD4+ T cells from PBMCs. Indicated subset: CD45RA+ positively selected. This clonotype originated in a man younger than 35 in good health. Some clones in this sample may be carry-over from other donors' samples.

The CDR3 coding sequence is TGTGCCAGCTCACCTTCCGCCGGGACTACGGGGAATGAGCAGTTCTTC. It translates to CASSPSAGTTGNEQFF. The chain uses TRBV18 and TRBJ2-1; 7 bases align to TRBD2. The CDR3 is made up of 16 amino acids. With V trimmed by 3 bases and J by 7 bases, 12 bases remained unmatched. Germline loops: CDR1 KGHSH, CDR2 LQKENI.